This TCR beta chain is drawn from a study of T cell changes during pregnancy in multiple sclerosis. Trimming cost V 8 bases and J 7 bases, with 12 bases left between them. The germline CDR1 and CDR2 sequences are ENHRY and SYGVKD. This CDR3 contains 12 residues. Sequenced by immunoSEQ multiplex PCR; TCRdb stores in-frame clones only, minus some. Of approximately 130,000 clones in the sample, about 96% are singletons; the top ten hold 0.44%. Sequences were derived from peripheral blood, sampled after pregnancy. The chain links TRBV10-3 to TRBJ2-4, with D tentatively TRBD2 (7 bases). The receptor was isolated from a female donor with multiple sclerosis, enrolled in a pregnancy study. CDR3 coding DNA: TGTGCCATCGAGGGGGGGGATAACATTCAGTACTTC. Amino acid sequence: CAIEGGDNIQYF.